This TCR beta chain appears in the sequencing data of a study of read filtering for tumor transcriptome and immune sequencing. Study-level background: TCR-mapped reads were about 3.5 to 10.27 million with IR-seq versus roughly 75 to 1,400 with RNA-seq.

Every patient had bone marrow sampled while the disease was active. This clonotype has at least ten counts. Mismatch with germline at one junction end may stem from a read error. The CDR3 loop spans 15 amino acids. Germline V gene sequence: CDR1 ENHRY, CDR2 SYGVKD. This library used roughly 0.4 ug RNA and molecular barcoded adaptors spanning alpha/delta and beta/gamma chains. Via MiXCR, TCRdb re-called the reads, giving one row per CDR3 protein. The sample shows more than 45,000 distinct CDR3 sequences, around a fifth of them seen only once. The rearrangement links TRBV10-3 to TRBJ2-6, with D possibly matching TRBD1 (5 bases). Sample: a population of CD138-negative cells sorted from bone marrow. This TCR came from a donor aged 40 or older with multiple myeloma. The CDR3 DNA is TGTGCCTCTGGCTCAGGGTTCTCTGGGGCCGACGTCCTGACTTTC. Its translation: CASGSGFSGADVLTF.